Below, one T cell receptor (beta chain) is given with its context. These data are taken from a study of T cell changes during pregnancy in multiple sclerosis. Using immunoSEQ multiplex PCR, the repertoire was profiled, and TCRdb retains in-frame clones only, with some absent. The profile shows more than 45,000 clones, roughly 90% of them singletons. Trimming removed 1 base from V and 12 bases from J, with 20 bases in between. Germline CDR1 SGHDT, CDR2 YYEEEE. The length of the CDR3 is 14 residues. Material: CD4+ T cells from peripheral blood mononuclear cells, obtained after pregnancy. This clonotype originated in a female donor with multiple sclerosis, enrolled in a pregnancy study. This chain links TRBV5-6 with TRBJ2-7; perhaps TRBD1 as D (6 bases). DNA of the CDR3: TGTGCCAGCAGCTTGTTGGACAGAAGGGGCCTGAGGTACTTC. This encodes CASSLLDRRGLRYF.